The present T cell receptor (beta chain) was sequenced within a study of control samples from healthy donors and cancer patients. The V end lost 8 bases, the J end lost 2 bases, and 12 bases lay between the germline ends. Germline V gene lookup returns CDR1 SGHTA and CDR2 FQGTGA. CDR3 length: 13 residues. Sequencing was performed with immunoSEQ multiplex PCR; in TCRdb, only in-frame clones are kept and a portion is missing. The sample shows tens of thousands of clones, around four fifths of them seen only once. V is TRBV7-3 and J is TRBJ1-1, with a tentative D call TRBD1 (6 bases). The sequence was collected from a man aged 25 to 40 in good health. Sequencing was done on a sample of blood. The CDR3 protein is CASGEQGNTEAFF. Written as DNA, the CDR3 is TGTGCCAGCGGCGAACAGGGTAACACTGAAGCTTTCTTT.